This T cell receptor (beta chain) derives from a study of cytomegalovirus exposure and HLA in healthy donors. General observations from the study: Across donors, sequencing depth was assumed by presence/absence analyses to be roughly uniform. Most sequenced TCRs were rare (though some public TCRs occurred in many donors). Researchers reported in a later analysis that common viral pathogens appeared linked to several top clusters.

Concerning this clone itself: Its antigen remains unidentified.

The PCR was carried out with 60 Vbeta primers and 13 Jbeta primers. Sequencing used immunoSEQ multiplex PCR; TCRdb keeps in-frame clones, though not all of them. The sample includes about 110,000 clones, roughly four fifths of them seen just once. The CDR3 loop spans 15 amino acids. CDR1 and CDR2 (germline): WNHNN, SYGVQD (reference sequence). V lost 8 bases, J lost 3 bases, and 19 bases lay in between. Sequences were obtained from PBMCs. This chain connects TRBV10-1 to TRBJ1-1; D is possibly TRBD1 (6 bases). This receptor was identified in a man aged 30 to 39 in good health and CMV-seropositive. CDR3 nucleotide sequence: TGCGCCAGCCCAGGGGCGGGGGGTGAGTACACTGAAGCTTTCTTT. Translating it yields CASPGAGGEYTEAFF.